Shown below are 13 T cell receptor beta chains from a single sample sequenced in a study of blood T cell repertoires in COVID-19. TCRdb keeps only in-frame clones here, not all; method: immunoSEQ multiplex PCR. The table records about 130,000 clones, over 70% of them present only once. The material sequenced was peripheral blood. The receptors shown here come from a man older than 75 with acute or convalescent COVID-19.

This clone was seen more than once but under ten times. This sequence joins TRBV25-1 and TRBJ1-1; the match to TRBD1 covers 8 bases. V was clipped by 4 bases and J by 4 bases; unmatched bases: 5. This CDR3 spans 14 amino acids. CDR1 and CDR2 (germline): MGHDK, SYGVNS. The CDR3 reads CASSGDRGGTEAFF. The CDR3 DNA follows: TGTGCCAGCAGTGGTGACAGGGGAGGCACTGAAGCTTTCTTT.

CDR3 sequence: CASSDRTGDVTDTQYF. DNA of the CDR3: TGTGCCAGCAGTGATAGGACAGGGGACGTCACAGATACGCAGTATTTT. This chain links TRBV25-1 with TRBJ2-3, with TRBD1 identical over 9 bases. The germline V gene encodes CDR1 MGHDK and CDR2 SYGVNS. With 3 bases clipped from V and 2 bases from J, the junction kept 6 bases outside the gene matches. This CDR3 has 16 amino acids.

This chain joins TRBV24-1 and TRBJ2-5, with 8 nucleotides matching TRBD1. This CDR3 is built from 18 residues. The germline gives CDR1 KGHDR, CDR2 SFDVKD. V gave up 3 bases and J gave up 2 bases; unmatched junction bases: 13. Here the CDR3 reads CATSDHRQGFGGQETQYF. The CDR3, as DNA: TGTGCCACCAGTGATCACCGACAGGGGTTTGGTGGGCAAGAGACCCAGTACTTC.

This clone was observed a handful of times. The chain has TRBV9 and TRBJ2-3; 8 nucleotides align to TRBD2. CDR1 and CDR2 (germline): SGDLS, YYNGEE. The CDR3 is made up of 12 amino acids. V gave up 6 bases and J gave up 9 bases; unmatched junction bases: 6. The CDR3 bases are TGTGCCAGCAACGGGGGGGCTGGGACGCAGTATTTT. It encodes CASNGGAGTQYF.

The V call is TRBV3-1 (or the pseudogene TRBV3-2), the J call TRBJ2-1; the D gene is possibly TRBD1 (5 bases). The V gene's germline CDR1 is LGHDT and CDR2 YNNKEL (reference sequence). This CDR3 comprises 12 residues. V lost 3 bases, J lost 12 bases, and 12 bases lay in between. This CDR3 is CASSQEQERQFF. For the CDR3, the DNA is TGTGCCAGCAGCCAGGAACAGGAGAGGCAGTTCTTC.

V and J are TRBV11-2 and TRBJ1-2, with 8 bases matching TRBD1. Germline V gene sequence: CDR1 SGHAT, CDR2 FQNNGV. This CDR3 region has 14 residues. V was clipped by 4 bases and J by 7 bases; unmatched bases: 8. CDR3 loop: CASSSHQGARGYTF. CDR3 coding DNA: TGTGCCAGCAGCTCCCATCAGGGGGCGCGTGGCTACACCTTC.

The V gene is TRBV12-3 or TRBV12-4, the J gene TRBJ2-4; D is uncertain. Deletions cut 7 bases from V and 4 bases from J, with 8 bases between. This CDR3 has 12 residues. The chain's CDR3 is CASKEQKNIQYF. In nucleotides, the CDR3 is TGTGCCAGCAAGGAACAGAAAAACATTCAGTACTTC.

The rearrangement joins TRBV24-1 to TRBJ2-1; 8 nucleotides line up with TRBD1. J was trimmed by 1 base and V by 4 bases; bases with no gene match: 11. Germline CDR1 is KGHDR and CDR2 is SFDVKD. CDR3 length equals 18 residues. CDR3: CATSDPGQGAGSYNEQFF. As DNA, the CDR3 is TGTGCCACCAGTGACCCCGGGCAGGGGGCTGGGTCCTACAATGAGCAGTTCTTC.

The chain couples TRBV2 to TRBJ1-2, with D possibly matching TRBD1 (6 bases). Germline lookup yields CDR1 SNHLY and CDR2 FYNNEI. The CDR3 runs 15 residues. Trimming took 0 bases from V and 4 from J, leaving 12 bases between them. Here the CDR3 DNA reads TGTGCCAGCAGTGAAGCTACAGGGCGGCTCTATGGCTACACCTTC. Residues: CASSEATGRLYGYTF. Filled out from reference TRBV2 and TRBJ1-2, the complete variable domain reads EPEVTQTPSHQVTQMGQEVILRCVPISNHLYFYWYRQILGQKVEFLVSFYNNEISEKSEIFDDQFSVERPDGSNFTLKIRSTKLEDSAMYFCASSEATGRLYGYTFGSGTRLTVV.

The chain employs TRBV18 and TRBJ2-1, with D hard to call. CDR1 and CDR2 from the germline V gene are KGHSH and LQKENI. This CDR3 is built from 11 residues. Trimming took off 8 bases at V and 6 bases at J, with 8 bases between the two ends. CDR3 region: CASTLGNEQFF. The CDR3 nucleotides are TGTGCCAGCACCCTCGGCAATGAGCAGTTCTTC.

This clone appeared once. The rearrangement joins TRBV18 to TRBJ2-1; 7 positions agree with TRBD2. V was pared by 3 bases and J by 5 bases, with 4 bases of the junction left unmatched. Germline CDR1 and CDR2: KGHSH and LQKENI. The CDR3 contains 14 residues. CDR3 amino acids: CASSPGLQDNEQFF. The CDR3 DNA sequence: TGTGCCAGCTCACCGGGACTACAAGACAATGAGCAGTTCTTC.

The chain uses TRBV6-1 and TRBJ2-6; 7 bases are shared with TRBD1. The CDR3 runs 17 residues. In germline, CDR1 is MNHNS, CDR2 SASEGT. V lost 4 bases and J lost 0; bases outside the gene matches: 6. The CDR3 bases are TGTGCCAGCAGTGCCGCCGGGACAGCCTCTGGGGCCAACGTCCTGACTTTC. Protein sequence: CASSAAGTASGANVLTF.

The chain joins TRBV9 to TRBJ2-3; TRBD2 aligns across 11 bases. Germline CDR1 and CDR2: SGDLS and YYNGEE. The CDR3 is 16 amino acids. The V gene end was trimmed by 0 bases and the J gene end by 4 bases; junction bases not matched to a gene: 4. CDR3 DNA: TGTGCCAGCAGCGTAGGTGGTAGCGGGGGGGCAGATACGCAGTATTTT. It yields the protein CASSVGGSGGADTQYF.